The TCR beta chain under discussion was sequenced for a study of cytomegalovirus exposure and HLA in healthy donors. Both 60 Vbeta primers and 13 Jbeta primers went into the PCR. The method was immunoSEQ multiplex PCR; TCRdb's version includes in-frame clones alone and lacks a portion of them. The data contain around 68,000 clones, roughly 70% of them seen just once; the ten biggest clones take up approximately 11%. V lost 0 bases and J 4 bases, leaving 10 bases between the germline ends. The length of the CDR3 is 16 residues. Germline V CDR1 and CDR2: MGHRA, YSYEKL. There are a few counts of this clone.

The chain uses TRBV4-1 and TRBJ2-6; D ambiguous. Sequenced: PBMCs. This sequence was found in a woman aged 25 to 39 in good health and CMV-seronegative. The CDR3 here is CASSQELGFGANVLTF. CDR3 DNA sequence: TGCGCCAGCAGCCAAGAGCTGGGCTTCGGGGCCAACGTCCTGACTTTC.